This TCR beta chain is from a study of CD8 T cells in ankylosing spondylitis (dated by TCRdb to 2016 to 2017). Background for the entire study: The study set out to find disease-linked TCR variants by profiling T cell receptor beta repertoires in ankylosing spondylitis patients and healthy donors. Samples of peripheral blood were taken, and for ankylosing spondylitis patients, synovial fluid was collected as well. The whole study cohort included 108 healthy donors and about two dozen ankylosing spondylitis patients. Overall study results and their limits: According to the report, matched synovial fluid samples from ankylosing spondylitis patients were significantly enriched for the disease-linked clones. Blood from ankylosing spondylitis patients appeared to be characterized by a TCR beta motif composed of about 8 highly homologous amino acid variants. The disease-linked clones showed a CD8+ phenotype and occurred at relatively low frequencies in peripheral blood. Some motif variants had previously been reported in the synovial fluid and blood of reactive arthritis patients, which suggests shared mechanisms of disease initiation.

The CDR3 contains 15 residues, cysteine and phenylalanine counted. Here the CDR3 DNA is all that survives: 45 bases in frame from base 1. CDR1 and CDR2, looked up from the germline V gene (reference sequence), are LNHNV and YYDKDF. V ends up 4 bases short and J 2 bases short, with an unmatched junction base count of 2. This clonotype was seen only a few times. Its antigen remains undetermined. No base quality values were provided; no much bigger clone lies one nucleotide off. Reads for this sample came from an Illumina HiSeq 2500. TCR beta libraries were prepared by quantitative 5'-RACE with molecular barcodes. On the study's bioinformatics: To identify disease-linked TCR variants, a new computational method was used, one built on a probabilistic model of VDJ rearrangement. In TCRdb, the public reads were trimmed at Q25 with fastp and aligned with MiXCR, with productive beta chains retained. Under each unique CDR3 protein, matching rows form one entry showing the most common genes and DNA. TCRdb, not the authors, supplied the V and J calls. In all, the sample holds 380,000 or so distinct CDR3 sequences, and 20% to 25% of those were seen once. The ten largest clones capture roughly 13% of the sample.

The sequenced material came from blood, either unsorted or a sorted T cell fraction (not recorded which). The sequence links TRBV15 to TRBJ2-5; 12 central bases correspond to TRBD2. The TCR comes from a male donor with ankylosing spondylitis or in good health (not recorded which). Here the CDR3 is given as CATSILAGGQETQYF. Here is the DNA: TGTGCCACCAGCATACTAGCGGGGGGACAAGAGACCCAGTACTTC.